The T cell receptor (beta chain) under discussion was sequenced for a study of blood T cells in healthy people across ages. Study-level findings and limits: The CMV status of each donor remained undetermined, and this could have confounded shifts in expanded clonotypes.

PCR was performed a second time for about 7 to 12 cycles using a sample-barcoded 5' primer and a J-beta primer mix. TCRdb redid the calling of the 5' RACE reads with MiXCR, one entry per CDR3 protein. The sample lists around 1.1 million distinct CDR3 sequences; less than 45% were seen once. Comment on this clonotype: Its antigen is undetermined.

Deletions cut 5 bases from V and 0 bases from J, with 17 bases between. Germline V gene lookup returns CDR1 SGHAT and CDR2 FQDESV (reference sequence). CDR3 length: 17 amino acids. The sequencing input was blood. V and J are TRBV11-1 and TRBJ2-1, with D maybe TRBD2 (6 bases). The sequence was obtained from a man younger than 30 in good health. Here the CDR3 reads CASSRARGGASYNEQFF. The CDR3 nucleotides read TGTGCCAGCAGCCGTGCGAGGGGAGGAGCCTCCTACAATGAGCAGTTCTTC. The complete variable domain, with remaining parts taken from reference TRBV11-1 and TRBJ2-1, reads EAEVAQSPRYKITEKSQAVAFWCDPISGHATLYWYRQILGQGPELLVQFQDESVVDDSQLPKDRFSAERLKGVDSTLKIQPAELGDSAMYLCASSRARGGASYNEQFFGPGTRLTVL.